The clone carrying this T cell receptor (beta chain) was found a few times. The data were taken from a study of immune heterogeneity within non-small cell lung tumors. Germline V CDR1 and CDR2: SGHRS, YFSETQ. There are 15 residues in the CDR3. V lost 1 base, J lost 6 bases, and 7 bases stayed unmatched. For the TCR beta CDR3, multiplex PCR with 32 V and 13 J primers performed the amplification. TCRdb reanalysed the multiplex PCR reads using MiXCR and keeps one entry per CDR3 protein. The sample carries under 35,000 distinct CDR3 sequences, 28% recorded once. Template was bulk tumor genomic DNA, roughly 580 ng per sample. Multiple biopsies spaced far apart were taken from each primary tumor during surgery. Each patient presented with untreated, newly diagnosed non-small cell lung cancer and received curative surgery.

The sequence came from a man between 40 and 49 years old with non-small cell lung cancer. Specimen: lung tumor tissue. The chain employs TRBV5-1 and TRBJ1-5; TRBD1 agrees at 7 bases. CDR3 bases: TGCGCCAGCAGCTTGTCGGGACAGCCTGGTCAGCCCCAGCATTTT. It encodes CASSLSGQPGQPQHF.